This T cell receptor (beta chain) emerged from a study of blood T cell repertoires in COVID-19. The wider study: Sample material is recorded as cDNA or gDNA derived from T cells, B-cell-depleted T cells, or PBMCs.

The CDR3 is made up of 16 amino acids. Looked up from germline, CDR1 is MNHEY and CDR2 is SVGAGI. Trimming took off 2 bases at V and 7 bases at J, with 17 bases between the two ends. The assay was immunoSEQ multiplex PCR, and TCRdb's table has in-frame clones only and misses some. The sample contains roughly 80,000 clones, 75% to 90% of which appear only once. The sample was peripheral blood. V gene TRBV6-5 combines with J gene TRBJ2-2; D perhaps matches TRBD1 (6 bases). The source is a man between 60 and 70 years old with active or convalescent COVID-19. Written as DNA, the CDR3 is TGTGCCAGCAGTTACGGGGGCCTTAATCAGGGCGGGGAGCTGTTTTTT. Protein: CASSYGGLNQGGELFF.